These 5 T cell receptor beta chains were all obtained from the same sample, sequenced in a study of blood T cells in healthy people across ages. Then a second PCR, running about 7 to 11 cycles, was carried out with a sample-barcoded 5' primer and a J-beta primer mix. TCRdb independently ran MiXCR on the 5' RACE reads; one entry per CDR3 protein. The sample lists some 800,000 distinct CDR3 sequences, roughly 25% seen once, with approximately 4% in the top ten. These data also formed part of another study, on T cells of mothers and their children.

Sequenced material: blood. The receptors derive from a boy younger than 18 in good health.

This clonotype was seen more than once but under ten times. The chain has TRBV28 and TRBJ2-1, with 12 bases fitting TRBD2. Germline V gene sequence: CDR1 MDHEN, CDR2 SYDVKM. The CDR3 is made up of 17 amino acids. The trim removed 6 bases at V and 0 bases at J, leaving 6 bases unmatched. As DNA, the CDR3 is TGTGCCAGCAGGACTAGCGGGGGCCAGAGCTCCTACAATGAGCAGTTCTTC. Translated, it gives CASRTSGGQSSYNEQFF.

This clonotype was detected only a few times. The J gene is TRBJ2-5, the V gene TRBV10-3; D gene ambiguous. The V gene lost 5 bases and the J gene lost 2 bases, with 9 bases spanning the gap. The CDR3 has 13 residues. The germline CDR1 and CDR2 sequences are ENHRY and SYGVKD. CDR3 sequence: CAISRYQQETQYF. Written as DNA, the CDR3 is TGTGCCATCAGTCGGTATCAGCAAGAGACCCAGTACTTC.

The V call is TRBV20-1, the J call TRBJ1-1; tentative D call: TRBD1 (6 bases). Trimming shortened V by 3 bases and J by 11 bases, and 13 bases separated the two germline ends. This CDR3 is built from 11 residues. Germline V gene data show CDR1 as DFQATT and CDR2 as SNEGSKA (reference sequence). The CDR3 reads CSASDGTIAFF. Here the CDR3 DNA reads TGCAGTGCTAGCGATGGGACAATCGCTTTCTTT.

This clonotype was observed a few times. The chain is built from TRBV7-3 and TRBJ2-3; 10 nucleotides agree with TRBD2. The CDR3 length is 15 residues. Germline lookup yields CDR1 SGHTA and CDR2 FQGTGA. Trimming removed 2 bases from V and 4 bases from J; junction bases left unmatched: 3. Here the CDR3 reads CASSLGTSVADTQYF. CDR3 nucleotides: TGTGCCAGCAGCTTAGGGACTAGCGTGGCAGATACGCAGTATTTT.

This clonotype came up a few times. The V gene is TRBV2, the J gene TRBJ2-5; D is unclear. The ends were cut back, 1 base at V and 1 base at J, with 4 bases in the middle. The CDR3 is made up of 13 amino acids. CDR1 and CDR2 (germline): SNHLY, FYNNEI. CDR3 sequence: CASSEGRQETQYF. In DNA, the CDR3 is TGTGCCAGCAGTGAAGGACGCCAAGAGACCCAGTACTTC.